The clone carrying this T cell receptor (beta chain) has at least ten counts. The antigen is not known. TCRdb re-derived calls from the multiplex PCR reads in MiXCR, one entry per CDR3 protein. The repertoire includes approximately 210,000 distinct CDR3 sequences, nearly 35% of them detected once, and under 4.5% sits in the top ten. This sample was taken from a study of breast tumors, draining lymph nodes, adjacent tissues. The lymph nodes were axillary draining lymph nodes from breast cancer patients. Per the germline V gene, CDR1 is MNHEY and CDR2 is SVGAGI. V dropped 4 bases and J dropped 1; count of bases not matched to a gene: 6. The CDR3 consists of 17 residues. Study-level points and caveats: Luminal-like breast cancer showed significantly higher tumor–nontumor repertoire similarity than basal-like. That most tumor T cells come from lymph nodes remained unproven.

The sample comprised axillary lymph node tissue. The receptor was derived from a female donor with breast cancer. Some clones in this sample may be carry-over from other donors' samples. This chain uses TRBV6-5 with TRBJ2-6; the match to TRBD2 covers 8 bases. This CDR3 is CASSSGTRPSGANVLTF. For the CDR3, the DNA is TGTGCCAGCAGTTCCGGGACTAGGCCTTCTGGGGCCAACGTCCTGACTTTC.